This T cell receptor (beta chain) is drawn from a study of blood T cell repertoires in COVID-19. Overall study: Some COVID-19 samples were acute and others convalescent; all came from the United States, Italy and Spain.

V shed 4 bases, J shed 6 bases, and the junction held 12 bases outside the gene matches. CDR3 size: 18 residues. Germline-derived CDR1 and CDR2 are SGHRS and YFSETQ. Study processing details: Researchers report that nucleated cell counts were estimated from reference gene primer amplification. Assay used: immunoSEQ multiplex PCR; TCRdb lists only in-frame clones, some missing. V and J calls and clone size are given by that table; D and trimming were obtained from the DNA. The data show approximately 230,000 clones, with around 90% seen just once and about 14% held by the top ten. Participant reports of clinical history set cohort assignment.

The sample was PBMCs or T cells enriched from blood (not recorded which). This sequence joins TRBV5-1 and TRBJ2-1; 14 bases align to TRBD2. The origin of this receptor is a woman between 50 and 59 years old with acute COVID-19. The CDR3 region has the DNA TGCGCCAGCAGCCCCATGACTAGCGGGAGGGCCAGCGCCAATGAGCAGTTCTTC. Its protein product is CASSPMTSGRASANEQFF.